This T cell receptor (beta chain) was identified during a study of a mutant IDH1 vaccine in newly diagnosed glioma. TCRdb's copy holds only in-frame clones and misses some; the assay was immunoSEQ multiplex PCR. The sample has some 10,000 clones, around 86% seen once. This CDR3 has 15 amino acids. Germline CDR1 reads SEHNR; CDR2 reads FQNEAQ (reference sequence). The V end was cut by 4 bases, the J end by 0 bases, with 10 bases between. Of note for this clone: The target antigen is unknown.

Documented time point: week 5, during vaccination. Topical imiquimod was applied with each vaccine dose, which held 300 ug of mutant IDH1 20-mer peptide. This clonotype originated in a woman aged 40 to 50 with glioma. Some clones in this sample may be carry-over from other donors' samples. The sample was PBMCs, taken from a glioma patient whose treatment included an IDH1 peptide vaccine. This chain connects TRBV7-9 to TRBJ2-4; D unclear. The CDR3 region has the DNA TGTGCCAGCAGCTCTGAGTCTCTAGCCAAAAACATTCAGTACTTC. Its translation is CASSSESLAKNIQYF.